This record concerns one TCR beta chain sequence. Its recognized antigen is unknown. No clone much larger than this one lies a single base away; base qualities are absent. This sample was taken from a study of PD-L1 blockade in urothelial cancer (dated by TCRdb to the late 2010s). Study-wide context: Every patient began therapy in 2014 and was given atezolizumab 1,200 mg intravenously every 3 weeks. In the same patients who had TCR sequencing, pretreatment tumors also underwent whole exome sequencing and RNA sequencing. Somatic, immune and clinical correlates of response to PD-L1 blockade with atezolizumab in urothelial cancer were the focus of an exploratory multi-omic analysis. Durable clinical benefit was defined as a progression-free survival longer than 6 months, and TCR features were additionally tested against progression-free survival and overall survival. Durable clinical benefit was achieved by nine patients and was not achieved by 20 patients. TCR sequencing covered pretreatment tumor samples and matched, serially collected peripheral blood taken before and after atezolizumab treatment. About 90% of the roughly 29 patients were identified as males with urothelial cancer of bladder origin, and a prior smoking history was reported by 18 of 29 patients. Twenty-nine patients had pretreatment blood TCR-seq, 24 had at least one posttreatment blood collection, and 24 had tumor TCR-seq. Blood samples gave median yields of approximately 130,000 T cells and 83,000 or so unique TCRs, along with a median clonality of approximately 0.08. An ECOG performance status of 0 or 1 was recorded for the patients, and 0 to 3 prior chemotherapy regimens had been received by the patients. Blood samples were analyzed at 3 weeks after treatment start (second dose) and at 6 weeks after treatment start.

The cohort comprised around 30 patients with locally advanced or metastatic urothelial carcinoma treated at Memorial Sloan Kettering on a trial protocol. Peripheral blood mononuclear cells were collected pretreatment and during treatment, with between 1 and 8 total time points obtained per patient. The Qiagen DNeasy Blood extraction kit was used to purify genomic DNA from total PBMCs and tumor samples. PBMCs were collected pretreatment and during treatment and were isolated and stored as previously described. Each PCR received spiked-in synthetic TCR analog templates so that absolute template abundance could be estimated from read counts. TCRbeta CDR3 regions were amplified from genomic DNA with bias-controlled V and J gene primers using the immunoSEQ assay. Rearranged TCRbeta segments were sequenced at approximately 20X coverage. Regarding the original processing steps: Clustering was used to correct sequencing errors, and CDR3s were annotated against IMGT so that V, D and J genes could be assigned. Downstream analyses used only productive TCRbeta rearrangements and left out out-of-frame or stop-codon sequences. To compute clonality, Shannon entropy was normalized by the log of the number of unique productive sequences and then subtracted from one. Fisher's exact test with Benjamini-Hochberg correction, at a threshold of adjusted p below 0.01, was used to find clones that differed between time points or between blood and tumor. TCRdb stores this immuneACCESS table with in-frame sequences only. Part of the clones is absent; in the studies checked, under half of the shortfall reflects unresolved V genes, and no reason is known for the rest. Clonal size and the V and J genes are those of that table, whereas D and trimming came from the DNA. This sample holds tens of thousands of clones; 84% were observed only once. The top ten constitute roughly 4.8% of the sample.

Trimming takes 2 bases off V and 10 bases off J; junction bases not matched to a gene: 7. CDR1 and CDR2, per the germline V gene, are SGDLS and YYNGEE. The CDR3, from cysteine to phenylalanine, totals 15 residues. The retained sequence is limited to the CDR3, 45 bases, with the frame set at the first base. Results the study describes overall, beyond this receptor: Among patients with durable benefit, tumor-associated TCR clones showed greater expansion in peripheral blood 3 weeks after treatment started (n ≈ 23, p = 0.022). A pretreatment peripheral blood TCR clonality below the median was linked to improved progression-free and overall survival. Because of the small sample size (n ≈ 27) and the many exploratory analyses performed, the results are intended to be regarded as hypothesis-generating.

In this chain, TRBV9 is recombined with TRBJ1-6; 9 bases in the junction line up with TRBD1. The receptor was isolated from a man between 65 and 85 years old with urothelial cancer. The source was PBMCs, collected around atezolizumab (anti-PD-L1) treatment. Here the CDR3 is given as CASSVGQGSGSPLHF. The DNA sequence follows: TGTGCCAGCAGCGTGGGACAGGGATCGGGGTCACCCCTCCACTTT. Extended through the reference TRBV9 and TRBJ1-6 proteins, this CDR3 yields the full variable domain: DSGVTQTPKHLITATGQRVTLRCSPRSGDLSVYWYQQSLDQGLQFLIQYYNGEERAKGNILERFSAQQFPDLHSELNLSSLELGDSALYFCASSVGQGSGSPLHFGNGTRLTVT.